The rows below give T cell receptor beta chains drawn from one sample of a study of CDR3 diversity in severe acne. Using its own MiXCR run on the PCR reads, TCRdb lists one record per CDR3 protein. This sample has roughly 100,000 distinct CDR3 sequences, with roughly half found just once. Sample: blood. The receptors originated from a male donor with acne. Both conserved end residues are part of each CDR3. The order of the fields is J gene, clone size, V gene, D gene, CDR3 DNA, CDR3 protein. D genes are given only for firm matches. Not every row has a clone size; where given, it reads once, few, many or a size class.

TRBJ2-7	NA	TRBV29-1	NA	TGCAGCCCACCTATCCAACATCAGGACCTAGTGTACGAGCAGTACTTC	CSPPIQHQDLVYEQYF
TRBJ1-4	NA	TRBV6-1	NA	TGTGCCAGCAGGCCCGGGACAAAGGAAAAACTGTTTTTT	CASRPGTKEKLFF
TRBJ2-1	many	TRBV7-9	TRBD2	TGTGCCAGCAGCCCCTCCCTTCTTAAGTCGGGGGAGGGAAGAAATGAGCAGTTCTTC	CASSPSLLKSGEGRNEQFF
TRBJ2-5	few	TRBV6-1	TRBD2	TGTGCCAGCAGTGAACGGCGGGAGGGCCCCCTCCCGGGGACCCAGTACTTC	CASSERREGPLPGTQYF
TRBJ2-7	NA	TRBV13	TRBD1	TGTGCCAGCAGTAGTAACAGGGGGCTCTGGCAGTACTTC	CASSSNRGLWQYF
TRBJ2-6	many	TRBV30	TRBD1	TGTGCCGGGGACAGGCATGGGGCCAACGTCCTGACTTTC	CAGDRHGANVLTF
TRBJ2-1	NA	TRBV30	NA	NA	CAHPEDSSLYICSAENSVLGEQFF
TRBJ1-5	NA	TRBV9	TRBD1	TGTGCCAGCAGCCCAGGGACAGGAGACAATCAGCCCCAGCATTTT	CASSPGTGDNQPQHF
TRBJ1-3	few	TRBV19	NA	TGTGCCAGTACTAAATCGGACAGCTCTGGAAACACCATATATTTT	CASTKSDSSGNTIYF
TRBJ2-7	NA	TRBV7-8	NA	TGTGCCACCGGGACGGACGACATCTCCTACGAGCAGTACTTC	CATGTDDISYEQYF
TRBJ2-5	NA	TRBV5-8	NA	TGTGCCAGCAGCTTGGTCGTCGGAGTTACACAAGAGACCCAGTACTTC	CASSLVVGVTQETQYF
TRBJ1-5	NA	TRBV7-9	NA	TGTGCCAGCAGCTTAGCAGGTGGGGACCGGCCCCAGCATTTT	CASSLAGGDRPQHF
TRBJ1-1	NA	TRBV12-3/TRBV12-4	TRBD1	TGTGCCAGCAGGGACACAGGGGGCACTGAAGCTTTCTTT	CASRDTGGTEAFF
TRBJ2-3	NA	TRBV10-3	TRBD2	TGTGCCATCAGGTTTAGCGGGAGCGCAGATACGCAGTATTTT	CAIRFSGSADTQYF
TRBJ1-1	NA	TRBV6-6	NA	TGTGCCAGCAGTTCCTACCTGGGGGACACTGAAGCTTTCTTT	CASSSYLGDTEAFF
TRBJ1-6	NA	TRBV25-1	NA	TGTGCCAGCAGTGGGTCTGGGGATAATTCACCCCTCCACTTT	CASSGSGDNSPLHF
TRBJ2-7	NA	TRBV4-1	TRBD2	TGCGCCAGCAGCCAAGCCTCGGGGGGTTTGGTCGAGCAGTACTTC	CASSQASGGLVEQYF
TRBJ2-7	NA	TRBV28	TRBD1	TGTGCCAGCAGGCCGACGGGACAGGGATACGAGCAGTACTTC	CASRPTGQGYEQYF
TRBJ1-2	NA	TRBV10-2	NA	TGCGCCAGCAGTGAGTTTCCGGGAGAGACAAACAACTATGGCTACACCTTC	CASSEFPGETNNYGYTF
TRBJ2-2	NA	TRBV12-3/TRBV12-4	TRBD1	TGTGCCAGCAGTTCCCGACAGGGTGGGTCCACCGGGGAGCTGTTTTTT	CASSSRQGGSTGELFF
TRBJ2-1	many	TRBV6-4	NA	TGTGCCAGCAGTGATTCCGATCCGCATGAGCAGTTCTTC	CASSDSDPHEQFF
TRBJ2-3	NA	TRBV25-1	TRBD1	TGTGCCAGCAGTGAATCCCCGGAGCAGGGGGCGAGGACAGATACGCAGTATTTT	CASSESPEQGARTDTQYF
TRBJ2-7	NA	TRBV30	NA	TGTGCCTGGGACAGAGCCTACGAGCAGTACTTC	CAWDRAYEQYF
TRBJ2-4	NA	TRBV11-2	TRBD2	TGTGCCAGCAGCTTAGAAAGCGGGAGAAACATTCAGTACTTC	CASSLESGRNIQYF
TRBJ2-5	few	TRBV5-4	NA	TGTGCCAGCAGCGGCAAAGGGACCCAGTACTTC	CASSGKGTQYF
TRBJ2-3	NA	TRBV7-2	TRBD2	TGTGCCAGCAGCCAAGTAGCGGGAGAAGTAGGTGTTCGAGCAGATACGCAGTATTTT	CASSQVAGEVGVRADTQYF
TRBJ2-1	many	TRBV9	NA	TGTGCCAGCAGCGTAGGTCGAGACGAGCAGTTCTTC	CASSVGRDEQFF
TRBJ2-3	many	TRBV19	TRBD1	TGTGCCAGTAGACCCGGACAGGGGGCCTTTGATACGCAGTATTTT	CASRPGQGAFDTQYF
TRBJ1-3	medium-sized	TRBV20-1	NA	TGCAGTGCTTCCCAGGGTAGTGGAAACACCATATATTTT	CSASQGSGNTIYF
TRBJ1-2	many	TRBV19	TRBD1	TGTGCCAGTAGGTCGGACAGGGGGAACTATGGCTACACCTTC	CASRSDRGNYGYTF
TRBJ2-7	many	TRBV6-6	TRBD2	TGTGCCAGCAGTTACCTCGGACTAGCGGGAGTCGAGCAGTACTTC	CASSYLGLAGVEQYF
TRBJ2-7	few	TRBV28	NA	TGTGCCAGCAGTTTGCGAGGGAGTGGTTACGAGCAGTACTTC	CASSLRGSGYEQYF
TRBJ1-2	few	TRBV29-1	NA	TGCAGCGTTATCCTACAGGACAACTATGGCTACACCTTC	CSVILQDNYGYTF
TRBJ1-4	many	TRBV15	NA	TGTGCCACCAGCAGAGACCGCCGGAGTAATGAAAAACTGTTTTTT	CATSRDRRSNEKLFF
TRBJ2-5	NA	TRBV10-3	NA	TGTGCCATCAGACCCGGGGAGGAAGAGACCCAGTACTTC	CAIRPGEEETQYF
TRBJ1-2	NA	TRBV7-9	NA	TGTGCCAGCAGGGCCAACTATGGCTACACCTTC	CASRANYGYTF
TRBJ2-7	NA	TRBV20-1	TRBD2	TGCAGTGCTAAAGGACTAGCGGGCGACGAGCAGTACTTC	CSAKGLAGDEQYF
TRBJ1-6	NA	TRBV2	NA	TGTGCCAGCAGCTCCCGACGGACCAAAGCAGATAATTCACCCCTCCACTTT	CASSSRRTKADNSPLHF
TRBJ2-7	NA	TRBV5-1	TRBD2	TGCGCCAGCAGCCCAACGAGCGGGATGTACTCCTACGAGCAGTACTTC	CASSPTSGMYSYEQYF
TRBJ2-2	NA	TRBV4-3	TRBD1	TGCGCCAGCAGCCCAGGGGGCGCGCACACCGGGGAGCTGTTTTTT	CASSPGGAHTGELFF
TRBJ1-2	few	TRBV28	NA	TGTGCCAGCAGGGGGACATGGGGAGGACGATTTAATGGCTACACCTTC	CASRGTWGGRFNGYTF
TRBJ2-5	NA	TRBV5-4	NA	TGTGCCAGCCAGACCGCCGTTATGGTTGAGGAGACCCAGTACTTC	CASQTAVMVEETQYF
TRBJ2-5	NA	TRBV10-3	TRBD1	TGTGCCACCACAGGGGCAGAGCAAGAGACCCAGTACTTC	CATTGAEQETQYF
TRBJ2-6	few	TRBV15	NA	TGTGCCACCAGCAGAGAGATGGGGGTTGCGGGGGCCAACGTCCTGACTTTC	CATSREMGVAGANVLTF